Each of the 21 T cell receptor beta chains below was sequenced from the same sample in a study of vaccination effects on CD4 cells after COVID-19. Using immunoSEQ multiplex PCR, the repertoire was profiled, and TCRdb retains in-frame clones only, with some absent. Among 25,000 to 35,000 clones listed, 80% were seen once. Antigen-specific CD4+ T cells were expanded with viral peptide pools in the ViraFEST assay before sequencing. Following culture for nine to ten days, CD4+ T cells were isolated. Either the mRNA-1273 or the BNT162b2 vaccine was given to participants as two doses. Their recognized antigens are unknown. Sequenced here: CD4+ T cells from PBMCs cultured with SARS-CoV-2 spike peptides, sampled after COVID-19 vaccination. These receptors were obtained from a human donor who received a COVID-19 vaccine. Some clones in this sample may be carry-over from other donors' samples.

The J gene is TRBJ1-4, the V gene TRBV7-9, with unresolved D. V was pared by 2 bases and J by 1 base, with 8 bases between. Germline V gene lookup returns CDR1 SEHNR and CDR2 FQNEAQ (reference sequence). CDR3 length equals 15 residues. The CDR3 sequence is CASSLFARTNEKLFF. DNA of the CDR3: TGTGCCAGCAGCTTATTCGCAAGAACTAATGAAAAACTGTTTTTT.

The chain links TRBV7-2 to TRBJ1-5; a weak D match, TRBD1 (6 bases). CDR3 size: 15 residues. V gave up 5 bases and J gave up 3 bases, with 14 bases separating them. Per germline, CDR1 SGHTA and CDR2 FQGNSA. Here the CDR3 DNA reads TGTGCCAGCAGCCCAATGAGGGACACCAATCAGCCCCAGCATTTT. Translation gives CASSPMRDTNQPQHF.

The rearrangement links TRBV27 to TRBJ2-3; D is undetermined. The CDR3 covers 14 residues. Trimming took off 2 bases at V and 4 bases at J, with 10 bases between the two ends. CDR1 is MNHEY and CDR2 is SMNVEV in the germline V gene (reference sequence). CDR3: CASSLPESSDTQYF. The CDR3 DNA follows: TGTGCCAGCAGTTTACCCGAATCATCAGATACGCAGTATTTT.

J is TRBJ2-3 and V is TRBV3-1 (or the pseudogene TRBV3-2); the D gene is possibly TRBD2 (6 bases). Germline values: CDR1 LGHDT, CDR2 YNNKEL (reference sequence). The CDR3 spans 17 residues. V was cut by 7 bases and J by 0 bases, with 20 bases left in between. CDR3 in DNA: TGTGCCAGCACCGGGGGTTTGGTAGGCACTAGCACAGATACGCAGTATTTT. It specifies CASTGGLVGTSTDTQYF.

This sequence joins TRBV5-1 and TRBJ1-4; 8 bases agree with TRBD1. Per the germline V gene, CDR1 is SGHRS and CDR2 is YFSETQ. The trim removed 2 bases at V and 8 bases at J, leaving 5 bases unmatched. The length of the CDR3 is 14 residues. Here the CDR3 DNA reads TGCGCCAGCAGCTTTCAGGGGGCGGGAGAAAAACTGTTTTTT. Translating it yields CASSFQGAGEKLFF.

The chain links TRBV6-6 to TRBJ1-4, with D hard to call. Germline assignment: CDR1 MNHNY and CDR2 SVGAGI (reference sequence). This CDR3 has 12 residues. The ends were cut back, 8 bases at V and 5 bases at J, with 9 bases in the middle. The CDR3: CASAMANEKLFF. The CDR3 DNA follows: TGTGCCAGCGCTATGGCGAATGAAAAACTGTTTTTT.

This clone was detected a few times. The rearrangement uses TRBV5-1 and TRBJ1-2; D possibly corresponds to TRBD1 (5 bases). Deletions cut 3 bases from V and 1 base from J, with 22 bases between. The CDR3 spans 18 residues. Germline lookup yields CDR1 SGHRS and CDR2 YFSETQ. Here the CDR3 reads CASSSRGGRASNNYGYTF. DNA for the CDR3: TGCGCCAGCAGCTCCCGGGGAGGCAGGGCCTCTAATAACTATGGCTACACCTTC.

In DNA, the CDR3 is TGTGCCAGCAGTTCACCTCGGACGGAAGAAAAACTGTTTTTT. Protein: CASSSPRTEEKLFF. This rearrangement joins TRBV6-5 to TRBJ1-4; D not certain. The CDR3 is 14 amino acids. The V gene lost 4 bases and the J gene lost 8 bases, with 14 bases spanning the gap. The germline V gene has CDR1 MNHEY and CDR2 SVGAGI.

V and J are TRBV7-8 and TRBJ2-3; D possibly matches TRBD1 or TRBD2 (5 bases each). Germline V gives CDR1 SGHVS, CDR2 FQNEAQ. V lost 5 bases and J 3 bases, leaving 18 bases between the germline ends. The CDR3 has 16 residues. The DNA for the CDR3 is TGTGCCAGCAGCACCCGGGACGGAGCTGTGACAGATACGCAGTATTTT. This encodes CASSTRDGAVTDTQYF.

This clone was seen a handful of times. The chain employs TRBV7-9 and TRBJ1-2; D gene uncertain. Germline CDR1 and CDR2: SEHNR and FQNEAQ (reference sequence). The length of the CDR3 is 12 residues. The V gene lost 5 bases and the J gene lost 8 bases, with 12 bases spanning the gap. Here the CDR3 reads CASSLDGLGYTF. The CDR3 DNA reads TGTGCCAGCAGCCTGGACGGCCTCGGCTACACCTTC.

The chain's CDR3 is CASSSPTEDTQYF. The CDR3 region has the DNA TGTGCCAGCAGTTCCCCGACAGAAGATACGCAGTATTTT. The V and J genes are TRBV6-6 and TRBJ2-3; possible D gene TRBD1, 5 bases. There are 13 residues in the CDR3. The germline gives CDR1 MNHNY, CDR2 SVGAGI (reference sequence). Trimming took 4 bases from V and 5 from J, leaving 10 bases between them.

The rearrangement uses TRBV6-5 and TRBJ1-1, with 9 bases aligning to TRBD1. V shed 2 bases and J 0 bases; nucleotides not matched to a gene: 4. Per the germline V gene, CDR1 is MNHEY and CDR2 is SVGAGI. CDR3 length: 16 amino acids. The CDR3 loop is CASSYLGQGLNTEAFF. DNA for the CDR3: TGTGCCAGCAGTTACCTGGGACAGGGACTGAACACTGAAGCTTTCTTT.

This chain links TRBV7-2 with TRBJ2-3; a possible D gene is TRBD2 (6 bases). Germline values: CDR1 SGHTA, CDR2 FQGNSA. V was shortened by 3 bases and J by 3 bases, with 16 bases between the two germline ends. This CDR3 is 16 amino acids long. The CDR3 reads CASSFGSWRGTDTQYF. CDR3 in DNA: TGTGCCAGCAGCTTCGGTTCCTGGCGGGGAACAGATACGCAGTATTTT.

The J gene is TRBJ2-2, the V gene TRBV9; no clear D gene. The CDR3 covers 13 residues. Trimming pared 2 bases from V and 9 bases from J, leaving 11 bases between. The germline gives CDR1 SGDLS, CDR2 YYNGEE. The CDR3 reads CASSVSLGRELFF. CDR3 sequence (DNA): TGTGCCAGCAGCGTCTCACTCGGTAGGGAGCTGTTTTTT.

J is TRBJ1-1 and V is TRBV28; 7 nucleotides match TRBD1. The germline V gene has CDR1 MDHEN and CDR2 SYDVKM. With 6 bases clipped from V and 5 bases from J, the junction kept 9 bases outside the gene matches. The CDR3 loop spans 14 amino acids. CDR3 sequence: CASSLDRVWTEAFF. As DNA, the CDR3 is TGTGCCAGCAGCCTAGACAGGGTTTGGACTGAAGCTTTCTTT.

Only a few counts were recorded for this clone. V usage is TRBV30 and J usage is TRBJ1-5; tentative D call: TRBD1 (5 bases). Germline V gives CDR1 GTSNPN, CDR2 SVGIG (reference sequence). Trimming shortened V by 4 bases and J by 3 bases, and 13 bases separated the two germline ends. The CDR3 has 14 residues. Here the CDR3 DNA reads TGTGCCTGGAATGGGGGTTTGGTCAATCAGCCCCAGCATTTT. It translates to CAWNGGLVNQPQHF.

The chain uses TRBV5-6 and TRBJ2-7, with 7 bases aligning to TRBD1. The length of the CDR3 is 13 residues. In germline, CDR1 is SGHDT, CDR2 YYEEEE. The CDR3 DNA reads as TGTGCCAGCAGCCCCGACAGGGCTAGGTGGTCGTTCGTC. Translation: CASSPDRARWSFV.

This chain links TRBV4-3 with TRBJ2-5; D is uncertain. The V gene lost 4 bases and the J gene lost 3 bases, with 15 bases spanning the gap. Germline V CDR1 and CDR2: LGHNA, YSLEER. CDR3 length: 15 amino acids. For the CDR3, the DNA is TGCGCCAGCAGCCGGGTTTTAAGTTCGGAAGAGACCCAGTACTTC. It yields the protein CASSRVLSSEETQYF.

V and J are TRBV13 and TRBJ2-5; unclear D gene. The germline V gene encodes CDR1 PRHDT and CDR2 FYEKMQ (reference sequence). The CDR3 length is 14 residues. Trimming took off 4 bases at V and 5 bases at J, with 14 bases between the two ends. CDR3 in amino acids: CASSSMGSAETQYF. CDR3 nucleotide sequence: TGTGCCAGCAGCTCGATGGGATCGGCGGAGACCCAGTACTTC.

The chain links TRBV29-1 to TRBJ1-2; D unclear. CDR1 SQVTM and CDR2 ANQGSEA come from the germline V gene. The CDR3 spans 12 residues. Trimming took 4 bases from V and 4 from J, leaving 10 bases between them. Here the CDR3 DNA reads TGCAGCGTTGCTTGGGGATCCTATGGCTACACCTTC. Translating gives CSVAWGSYGYTF.

There are a few counts of this clone. The sample carries other DNA sequences with the same CDR3. V is TRBV10-1 and J is TRBJ2-3; TRBD1 agrees at 7 bases. This CDR3 spans 14 amino acids. Germline values: CDR1 WNHNN, CDR2 SYGVQD (reference sequence). The V and J ends lost 5 bases and 2 bases, in that order; junction bases with no gene match: 4. CDR3 in DNA: TGCGCCAGCAGTAGGGACAGCTCCACAGATACGCAGTATTTT. It is translated as CASSRDSSTDTQYF.